This entry concerns a single T cell receptor beta chain. These data belong to a study of blood T cell repertoires in COVID-19. Overall study: Sites across the United States, Italy and Spain contributed samples from acute and convalescent COVID-19. The cDNA or gDNA used as material had been derived from T cells, B-cell-depleted T cells, or PBMCs.

Original processing notes: The assay estimated nucleated cells by amplifying reference gene primers. This table comes from immunoSEQ multiplex PCR, and its TCRdb copy is limited to in-frame clones, with some not included. That table furnishes V, J and clone size, whereas the DNA furnished D and trimming. There are 80,000 or so clones in the sample; almost 85% occur only once, and around a tenth lies in the top ten. Patients in Seattle were enrolled during active infection, then followed longitudinally. Per the germline V gene, CDR1 is KGHDR and CDR2 is SFDVKD. This CDR3 is 12 amino acids long. The V end lost 10 bases, the J end lost 6 bases, and 12 bases lay between the germline ends.

The specimen sequenced was peripheral blood. The TCR comes from a man aged 50-60 years with COVID-19, enrolled during active disease. V usage is TRBV24-1 and J usage is TRBJ1-5; D might be TRBD1 (6 bases). The CDR3 sequence: CATAQGGQPQHF. In DNA, the CDR3 is TGTGCCACGGCACAGGGTGGTCAGCCCCAGCATTTT.